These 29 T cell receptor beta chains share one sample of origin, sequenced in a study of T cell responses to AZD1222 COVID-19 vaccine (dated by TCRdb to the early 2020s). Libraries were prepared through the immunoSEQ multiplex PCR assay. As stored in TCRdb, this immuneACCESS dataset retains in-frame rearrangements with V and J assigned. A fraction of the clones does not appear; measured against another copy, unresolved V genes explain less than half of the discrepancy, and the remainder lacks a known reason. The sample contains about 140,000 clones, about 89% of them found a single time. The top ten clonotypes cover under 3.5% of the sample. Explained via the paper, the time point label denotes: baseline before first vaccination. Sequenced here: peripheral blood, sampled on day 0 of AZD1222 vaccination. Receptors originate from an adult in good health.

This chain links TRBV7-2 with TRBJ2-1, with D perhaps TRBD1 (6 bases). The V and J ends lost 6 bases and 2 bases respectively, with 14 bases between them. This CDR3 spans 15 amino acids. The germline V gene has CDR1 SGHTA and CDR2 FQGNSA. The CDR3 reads CASRSRDTTYNEQFF. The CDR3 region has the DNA TGTGCCAGCAGATCCCGGGACACAACCTACAATGAGCAGTTCTTC.

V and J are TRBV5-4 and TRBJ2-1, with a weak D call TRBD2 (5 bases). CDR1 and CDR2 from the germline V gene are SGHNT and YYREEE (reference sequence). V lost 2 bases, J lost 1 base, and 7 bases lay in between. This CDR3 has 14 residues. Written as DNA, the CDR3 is TGTGCCAGCAGCTTAGCGGTTTCCTACAATGAGCAGTTCTTC. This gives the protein CASSLAVSYNEQFF.

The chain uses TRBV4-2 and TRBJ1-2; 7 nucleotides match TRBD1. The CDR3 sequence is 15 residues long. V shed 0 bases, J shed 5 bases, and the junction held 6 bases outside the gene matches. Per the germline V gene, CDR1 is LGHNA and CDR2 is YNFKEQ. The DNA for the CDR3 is TGTGCCAGCAGCCAAGAGGAGGGGGCGCCATATGGCTACACCTTC. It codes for CASSQEEGAPYGYTF.

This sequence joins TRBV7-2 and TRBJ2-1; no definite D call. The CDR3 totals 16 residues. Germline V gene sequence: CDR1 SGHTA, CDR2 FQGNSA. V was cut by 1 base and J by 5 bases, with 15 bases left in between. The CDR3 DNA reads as TGTGCCAGCAGCTTAGTAGGGCCCTCCGCCCACAATGAGCAGTTCTTC. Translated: CASSLVGPSAHNEQFF.

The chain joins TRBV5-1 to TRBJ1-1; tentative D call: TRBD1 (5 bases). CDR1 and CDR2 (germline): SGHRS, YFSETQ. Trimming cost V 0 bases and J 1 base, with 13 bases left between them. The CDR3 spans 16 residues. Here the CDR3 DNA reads TGCGCCAGCAGCTTGGCCTCGGCAGGGAGGAACACTGAAGCTTTCTTT. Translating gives CASSLASAGRNTEAFF.

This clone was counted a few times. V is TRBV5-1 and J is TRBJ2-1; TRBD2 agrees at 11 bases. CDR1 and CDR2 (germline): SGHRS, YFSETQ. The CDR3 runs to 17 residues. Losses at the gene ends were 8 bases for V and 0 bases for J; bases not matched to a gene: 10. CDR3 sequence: CASSLQTSGSSYNEQFF. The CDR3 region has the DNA TGCGCCAGTTCGCTTCAAACTAGCGGGAGCTCCTACAATGAGCAGTTCTTC.

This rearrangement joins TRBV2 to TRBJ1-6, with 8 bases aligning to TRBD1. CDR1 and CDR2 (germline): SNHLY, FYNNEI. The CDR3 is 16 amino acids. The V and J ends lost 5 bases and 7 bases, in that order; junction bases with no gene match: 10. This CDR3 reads CASSTPGTGSNSPLHF. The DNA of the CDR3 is TGTGCCAGCAGTACCCCGGGGACAGGTTCGAATTCACCCCTCCACTTT.

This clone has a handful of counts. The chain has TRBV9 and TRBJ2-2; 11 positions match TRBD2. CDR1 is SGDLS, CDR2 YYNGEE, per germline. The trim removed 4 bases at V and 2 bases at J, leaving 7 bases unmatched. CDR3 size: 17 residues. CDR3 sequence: CASSSPGLAANTGELFF. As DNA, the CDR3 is TGTGCCAGCAGCTCCCCGGGACTAGCGGCTAACACCGGGGAGCTGTTTTTT.

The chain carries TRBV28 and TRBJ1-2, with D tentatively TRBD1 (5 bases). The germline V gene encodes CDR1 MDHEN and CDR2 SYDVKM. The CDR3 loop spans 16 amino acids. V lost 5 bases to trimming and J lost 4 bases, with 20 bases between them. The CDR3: CASSPQKASGTYGYTF. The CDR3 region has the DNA TGTGCCAGCAGTCCACAGAAGGCATCAGGGACCTATGGCTACACCTTC.

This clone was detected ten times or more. The CDR3 DNA sequence: TGTGCCAGCAGCTTATTGGGGGTCTTCGGGGATACGCAGTATTTT. Protein product: CASSLLGVFGDTQYF. The chain has TRBV7-8 and TRBJ2-3, with D perhaps assigned TRBD1 or TRBD2 (5 bases each). The CDR3 is 15 residues long. V gave up 2 bases and J gave up 6 bases, with 15 bases separating them. The germline gives CDR1 SGHVS, CDR2 FQNEAQ.

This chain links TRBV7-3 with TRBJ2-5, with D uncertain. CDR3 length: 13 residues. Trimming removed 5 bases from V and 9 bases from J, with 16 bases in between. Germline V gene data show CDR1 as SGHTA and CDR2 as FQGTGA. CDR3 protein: CASSRFRSEAQYF. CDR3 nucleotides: TGTGCCAGCAGCCGCTTTCGTTCCGAGGCCCAGTACTTC.

CDR3 DNA sequence: TGTGCCAGCAGCCCTGGGACAGGGAGCTCCTACGAGCAGTACTTC. Encoded protein: CASSPGTGSSYEQYF. This chain connects TRBV9 to TRBJ2-7, with 9 bases lining up with TRBD1. The CDR3 runs to 15 residues. Germline CDR1 and CDR2: SGDLS and YYNGEE. The J segment lost 0 bases and the V segment lost 4 bases, leaving 5 bases of the junction unmatched. Combining the CDR3 with reference TRBV9 and TRBJ2-7 gives the whole variable domain DSGVTQTPKHLITATGQRVTLRCSPRSGDLSVYWYQQSLDQGLQFLIQYYNGEERAKGNILERFSAQQFPDLHSELNLSSLELGDSALYFCASSPGTGSSYEQYFGPGTRLTVT.

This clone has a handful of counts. CDR3 coding DNA: TGTGCCAGCTCACGGGGCGGACTACCTTGGAACTACGAGCAGTACTTC. The encoded protein is CASSRGGLPWNYEQYF. V gene TRBV18 combines with J gene TRBJ2-7; perhaps TRBD2 as D (6 bases). The CDR3 runs 16 residues. Germline V CDR1 and CDR2: KGHSH, LQKENI. V was cut by 4 bases and J by 3 bases, with 19 bases left in between. The full variable domain, in which reference TRBV18 and TRBJ2-7 provide the parts outside the CDR3, is NAGVMQNPRHLVRRRGQEARLRCSPMKGHSHVYWYRQLPEEGLKFMVYLQKENIIDESGMPKERFSAEFPKEGPSILRIQQVVRGDSAAYFCASSRGGLPWNYEQYFGPGTRLTVT.

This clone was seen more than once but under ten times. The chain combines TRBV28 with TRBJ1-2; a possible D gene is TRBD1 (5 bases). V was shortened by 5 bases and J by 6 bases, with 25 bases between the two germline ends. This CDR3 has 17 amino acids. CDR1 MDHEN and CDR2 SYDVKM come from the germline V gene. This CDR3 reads CASSGRDPSSFSDGYTF. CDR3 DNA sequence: TGTGCCAGCAGTGGCCGGGACCCAAGTTCATTTTCAGATGGCTACACCTTC.

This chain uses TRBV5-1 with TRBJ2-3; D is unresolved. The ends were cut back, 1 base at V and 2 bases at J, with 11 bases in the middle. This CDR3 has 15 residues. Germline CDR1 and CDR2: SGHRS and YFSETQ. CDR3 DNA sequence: TGCGCCAGCAGCTTGAGTGGAAGCAACACAGATACGCAGTATTTT. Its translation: CASSLSGSNTDTQYF.

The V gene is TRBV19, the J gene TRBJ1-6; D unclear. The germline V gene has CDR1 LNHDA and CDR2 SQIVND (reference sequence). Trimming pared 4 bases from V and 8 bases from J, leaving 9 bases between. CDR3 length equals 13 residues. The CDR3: CASSNNPDSPLHF. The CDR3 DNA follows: TGTGCCAGTAGTAACAATCCGGATTCACCCCTCCACTTT.

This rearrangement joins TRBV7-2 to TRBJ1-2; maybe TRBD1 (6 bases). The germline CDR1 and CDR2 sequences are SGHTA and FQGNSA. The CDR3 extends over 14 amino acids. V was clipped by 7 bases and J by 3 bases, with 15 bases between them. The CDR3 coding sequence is TGTGCCAGCACCTCGTCCAGGGGCGACTATGGCTACACCTTC. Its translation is CASTSSRGDYGYTF.

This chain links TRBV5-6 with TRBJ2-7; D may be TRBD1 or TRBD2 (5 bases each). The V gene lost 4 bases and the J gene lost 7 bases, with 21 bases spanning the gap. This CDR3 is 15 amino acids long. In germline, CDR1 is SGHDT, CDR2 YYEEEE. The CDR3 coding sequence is TGTGCCAGCAGCCCGGGACCGGTCCGAGGGGTAGAGCAGTACTTC. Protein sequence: CASSPGPVRGVEQYF. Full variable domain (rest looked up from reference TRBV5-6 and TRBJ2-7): DAGVTQSPTHLIKTRGQQVTLRCSPKSGHDTVSWYQQALGQGPQFIFQYYEEEERQRGNFPDRFSGHQFPNYSSELNVNALLLGDSALYLCASSPGPVRGVEQYFGPGTRLTVT.

The CDR3, as DNA: TGTGCCAGCAGCCAGGGACACCAAAATGAGCAGTTCTTC. This gives the protein CASSQGHQNEQFF. The gene calls are TRBV3-1 (or the pseudogene TRBV3-2) and TRBJ2-1, with D possibly being TRBD1 (6 bases). This CDR3 has 13 residues. Deletions cut 3 bases from V and 7 bases from J, with 10 bases between. Germline V CDR1 and CDR2: LGHDT, YNNKEL (reference sequence).

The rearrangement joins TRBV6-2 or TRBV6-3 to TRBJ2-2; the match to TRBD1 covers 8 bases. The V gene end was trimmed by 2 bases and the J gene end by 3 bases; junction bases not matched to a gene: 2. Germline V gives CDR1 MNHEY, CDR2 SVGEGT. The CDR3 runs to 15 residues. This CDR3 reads CASSYLGQDTGELFF. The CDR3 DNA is TGTGCCAGCAGTTACCTGGGACAGGACACCGGGGAGCTGTTTTTT.

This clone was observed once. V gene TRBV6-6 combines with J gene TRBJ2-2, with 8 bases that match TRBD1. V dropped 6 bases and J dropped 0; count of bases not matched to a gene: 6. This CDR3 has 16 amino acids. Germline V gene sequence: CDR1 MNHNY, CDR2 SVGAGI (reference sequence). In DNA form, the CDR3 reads TGTGCCAGCAGGGCCCCGGGACAGGCGAACACCGGGGAGCTGTTTTTT. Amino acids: CASRAPGQANTGELFF.

The CDR3 loop reads CASSLGRTRGYTF. The CDR3, as DNA: TGTGCCAGCAGCTTAGGCCGGACAAGGGGCTACACCTTC. This rearrangement joins TRBV7-9 to TRBJ1-2, with D possibly being TRBD1 (5 bases). CDR1 and CDR2 (germline): SEHNR, FQNEAQ (reference sequence). The CDR3 totals 13 residues. V was shortened by 1 base and J by 8 bases, with 11 bases between the two germline ends.

CDR3 in DNA: TGTGCCAGCAGCCCCGGGCCGGCAGGAAACACCATATATTTT. It yields the protein CASSPGPAGNTIYF. The gene calls are TRBV2 and TRBJ1-3; D ambiguous. The CDR3 length is 14 residues. Germline V gene sequence: CDR1 SNHLY, CDR2 FYNNEI. Deletions cut 6 bases from V and 4 bases from J, with 13 bases between.

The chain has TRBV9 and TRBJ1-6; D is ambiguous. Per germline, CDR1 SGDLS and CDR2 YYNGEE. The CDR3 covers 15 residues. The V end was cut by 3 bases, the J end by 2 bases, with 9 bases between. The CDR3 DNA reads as TGTGCCAGCAGCGATACCGATACCTATAATTCACCCCTCCACTTT. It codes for CASSDTDTYNSPLHF.

CDR3 bases: TGTGCCAGCAGTTTATCGGTGAAGTGGCAGGTCAATCAGCCCCAGCATTTT. Translated: CASSLSVKWQVNQPQHF. The rearrangement links TRBV28 to TRBJ1-5, with D uncertain. The CDR3 consists of 17 residues. CDR1 MDHEN and CDR2 SYDVKM come from the germline V gene. Trimming removed 1 base at V and 3 bases at J, with 16 bases between. Full variable domain (missing parts from reference TRBV28 and TRBJ1-5): DVKVTQSSRYLVKRTGEKVFLECVQDMDHENMFWYRQDPGLGLRLIYFSYDVKMKEKGDIPEGYSVSREKKERFSLILESASTNQTSMYLCASSLSVKWQVNQPQHFGDGTRLSIL.

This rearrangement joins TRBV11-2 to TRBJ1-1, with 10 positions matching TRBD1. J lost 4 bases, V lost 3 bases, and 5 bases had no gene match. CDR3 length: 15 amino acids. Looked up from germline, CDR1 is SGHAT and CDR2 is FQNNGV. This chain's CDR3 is CASSFRDRGITEAFF. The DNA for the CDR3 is TGTGCCAGCAGCTTCCGGGACAGGGGTATCACTGAAGCTTTCTTT.

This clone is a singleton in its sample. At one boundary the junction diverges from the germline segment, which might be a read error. The CDR3 sequence is CASSLWGNGRTERNF. CDR3 coding DNA: TGTGCCAGCAGTTTATGGGGGAATGGTCGTACGGAGAGAAATTTC. The rearrangement uses TRBV28 and TRBJ1-2; D call uncertain. There are 15 residues in the CDR3. Looked up from germline, CDR1 is MDHEN and CDR2 is SYDVKM.

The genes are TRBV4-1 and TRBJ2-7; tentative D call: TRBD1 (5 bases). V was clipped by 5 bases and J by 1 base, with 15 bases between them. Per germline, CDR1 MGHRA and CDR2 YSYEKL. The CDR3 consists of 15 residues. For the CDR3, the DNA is TGCGCCAGCAGCGATCCACGGCAGGGATCCTACGAGCAGTACTTC. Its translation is CASSDPRQGSYEQYF.

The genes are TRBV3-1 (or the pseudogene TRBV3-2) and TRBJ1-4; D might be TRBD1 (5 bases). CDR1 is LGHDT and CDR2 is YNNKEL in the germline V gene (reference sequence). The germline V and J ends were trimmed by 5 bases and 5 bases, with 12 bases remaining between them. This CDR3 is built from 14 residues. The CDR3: CASSRGIGNEKLFF. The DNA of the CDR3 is TGTGCCAGCAGCAGGGGAATCGGGAATGAAAAACTGTTTTTT.